The 18 T cell receptor beta chains in this list originate from one sample, sequenced in a study of blood T cell repertoires in COVID-19. Only in-frame clones appear in the TCRdb table, and some are missing; sequencing was by immunoSEQ multiplex PCR. The sample lists 27,000 or so clones; approximately 88% were seen once. Sequencing used peripheral blood. The receptors stem from a man in his 70s with active COVID-19.

The rearrangement links TRBV5-1 to TRBJ1-4; 7 nucleotides line up with TRBD1. Trimming took 4 bases from V and 1 from J; bases not matched to a gene: 13. The CDR3 has 18 amino acids. CDR1 is SGHRS, CDR2 YFSETQ, per germline. In DNA form, the CDR3 reads TGCGCCAGCAGCAAGACAGGGCTCGTAGGTGGAACTAATGAAAAACTGTTTTTT. Translation: CASSKTGLVGGTNEKLFF.

This clone appeared a few times. V gene TRBV4-3 combines with J gene TRBJ1-2, with 7 bases matching TRBD1. The CDR3 totals 16 residues. Trimming cost V 0 bases and J 6 bases; bases outside gene matches: 10. The V gene's germline CDR1 is LGHNA and CDR2 YSLEER. The CDR3 spells CASSQDMGRGANGYTF. CDR3 DNA: TGCGCCAGCAGCCAAGATATGGGCAGGGGGGCGAATGGCTACACCTTC.

The chain employs TRBV27 and TRBJ2-1; tentatively, D is TRBD2 (6 bases). Trimming shortened V by 0 bases and J by 1 base, and 7 bases separated the two germline ends. The CDR3 totals 15 residues. CDR1 MNHEY and CDR2 SMNVEV come from the germline V gene (reference sequence). For the CDR3, the DNA is TGTGCCAGCAGTTTATCGGGGGGTTCCTACAATGAGCAGTTCTTC. Translating it yields CASSLSGGSYNEQFF.

This chain links TRBV5-1 with TRBJ1-5, with 7 bases identical to TRBD1. With 5 bases clipped from V and 0 bases from J, the junction kept 5 bases outside the gene matches. Germline V CDR1 and CDR2: SGHRS, YFSETQ. CDR3 length equals 15 residues. The CDR3 spells CASSPGGSSNQPQHF. The CDR3 DNA follows: TGCGCCAGCAGTCCAGGGGGAAGTAGCAATCAGCCCCAGCATTTT.

The DNA for the CDR3 is TGCGCCAGCAGCCCCCAGACAGGGAATAATCAGCCCCAGCATTTT. Its translation is CASSPQTGNNQPQHF. V is TRBV5-1 and J is TRBJ1-5, with 7 bases aligning to TRBD1. CDR1 and CDR2 from the germline V gene are SGHRS and YFSETQ. Trimming took 4 bases from V and 4 from J; bases not matched to a gene: 8. CDR3 size: 15 residues.

The chain has TRBV9 and TRBJ2-1; 9 bases align to TRBD1. The CDR3 has 15 residues. CDR1 is SGDLS, CDR2 YYNGEE, per germline. The ends lost 1 base at V and 2 bases at J; junction bases unmatched: 1. The CDR3 loop reads CASSVHRGPYNEQFF. The DNA for the CDR3 is TGTGCCAGCAGCGTACACAGGGGGCCCTACAATGAGCAGTTCTTC.

In DNA form, the CDR3 reads TGCGCCAGCAGCAGGACAGGGAACACCGGGGAGCTGTTTTTT. Translation: CASSRTGNTGELFF. This chain links TRBV4-3 with TRBJ2-2; 7 bases map to TRBD1. Trimming removed 5 bases from V and 1 base from J; junction bases left unmatched: 1. The CDR3 consists of 14 residues. CDR1 and CDR2 (germline): LGHNA, YSLEER.

The rearrangement joins TRBV14 to TRBJ2-2, with TRBD2 as a possible D gene (5 bases). The length of the CDR3 is 13 residues. The V gene lost 6 bases and the J gene lost 6 bases, with 11 bases spanning the gap. Germline CDR1 reads SGHDN; CDR2 reads FVKESK. The chain's CDR3 is CASRQSGSGELFF. DNA for the CDR3: TGTGCCAGCAGACAGAGCGGTTCCGGGGAGCTGTTTTTT. Using reference TRBV14 and TRBJ2-2 for the parts outside the CDR3, the full variable domain is EAGVTQFPSHSVIEKGQTVTLRCDPISGHDNLYWYRRVMGKEIKFLLHFVKESKQDESGMPNNRFLAERTGGTYSTLKVQPAELEDSGVYFCASRQSGSGELFFGEGSRLTVL.

The chain is built from TRBV19 and TRBJ2-7; TRBD1 matches 9 bases. Germline loops: CDR1 LNHDA, CDR2 SQIVND (reference sequence). The CDR3 extends over 14 amino acids. The trim removed 5 bases at V and 1 base at J, leaving 3 bases unmatched. CDR3: CASSWDRVSYEQYF. Written as DNA, the CDR3 is TGTGCCAGTAGTTGGGACAGGGTATCCTACGAGCAGTACTTC.

CDR3 bases: TGTGCCAGCAGCCCTACCTTAGACAGGGTTAGGGCCGGGGAGCTGTTTTTT. Amino acids: CASSPTLDRVRAGELFF. The J gene is TRBJ2-2, the V gene TRBV7-6; 7 bases line up with TRBD1. Trimming cost V 5 bases and J 6 bases; bases outside gene matches: 15. CDR1 is SGHVS, CDR2 FNYEAQ, per germline. The CDR3 is 17 amino acids.

The genes are TRBV4-1 and TRBJ1-3; D unresolved. From germline, CDR1 is MGHRA and CDR2 YSYEKL. This CDR3 region has 17 residues. The V and J ends lost 3 bases and 2 bases respectively, with 17 bases between them. The CDR3 sequence: CASSQVPERKTGNTIYF. Here the CDR3 DNA reads TGCGCCAGCAGCCAGGTTCCTGAGCGGAAAACTGGAAACACCATATATTTT.

The V gene is TRBV7-9, the J gene TRBJ1-2, with D possibly TRBD1 on 6 matching bases. Per germline, CDR1 SEHNR and CDR2 FQNEAQ (reference sequence). The V gene lost 5 bases and the J gene lost 6 bases, with 13 bases spanning the gap. The CDR3 runs to 13 residues. CDR3 bases: TGTGCCAGCAGCCAAACAGGGAGGGATGGCTACACCTTC. Residues: CASSQTGRDGYTF. Complete variable domain (other parts from reference TRBV7-9 and TRBJ1-2): DTGVSQNPRHKITKRGQNVTFRCDPISEHNRLYWYRQTLGQGPEFLTYFQNEAQLEKSRLLSDRFSAERPKGSFSTLEIQRTEQGDSAMYLCASSQTGRDGYTFGSGTRLTVV.

J is TRBJ2-2 and V is TRBV5-1; possible D gene TRBD1, 5 bases. CDR3 length: 16 amino acids. Trimming took 5 bases from V and 5 from J, leaving 19 bases between them. Germline CDR1 and CDR2: SGHRS and YFSETQ. This CDR3 reads CASRPARAGNTGELFF. The CDR3 nucleotides are TGCGCCAGCAGACCAGCCAGGGCAGGGAATACCGGGGAGCTGTTTTTT.

This chain uses TRBV16 with TRBJ1-2; D possibly corresponds to TRBD1 (5 bases). This CDR3 spans 13 amino acids. From germline, CDR1 is KGHSY and CDR2 FQNENV. The V and J ends lost 2 bases and 5 bases respectively, with 9 bases between them. The CDR3 DNA sequence: TGTGCCAGCAGCCAACAGGGAAGGTATGGCTACACCTTC. Its protein product is CASSQQGRYGYTF.

This rearrangement joins TRBV9 to TRBJ2-2, with a possible D match to TRBD2 (5 bases). Germline values: CDR1 SGDLS, CDR2 YYNGEE. The CDR3 covers 15 residues. V gave up 0 bases and J gave up 6 bases, with 12 bases separating them. The chain's CDR3 is CASSVGFRGPGELFF. CDR3 bases: TGTGCCAGCAGCGTAGGTTTTCGGGGTCCCGGGGAGCTGTTTTTT.

The chain uses TRBV3-1 (or the pseudogene TRBV3-2) and TRBJ1-2; TRBD1 matches 7 bases. Unmatched junction bases numbered 5, after V lost 6 bases and J lost 4 bases. Germline CDR1 LGHDT, CDR2 YNNKEL (reference sequence). This CDR3 comprises 13 residues. The DNA of the CDR3 is TGTGCCAGCAGGCTACAGGGGAGCTATGGCTACACCTTC. It encodes CASRLQGSYGYTF.

This clone was detected once. The chain links TRBV6-2 or TRBV6-3 to TRBJ1-1, with D maybe TRBD1 (6 bases). Trimming left V 0 bases short and J 8 bases short, with 13 bases between. CDR3 size: 14 residues. Germline assignment: CDR1 MNHEY and CDR2 SVGEGT. The CDR3 loop reads CASSYSRIQGEAFF. In nucleotides, the CDR3 is TGTGCCAGCAGTTACTCTCGGATTCAGGGGGAAGCTTTCTTT.

V usage is TRBV18 and J usage is TRBJ1-5; the D gene is possibly TRBD1 (5 bases). The germline V and J ends were trimmed by 3 bases and 4 bases, with 7 bases remaining between them. From germline, CDR1 is KGHSH and CDR2 LQKENI. This CDR3 contains 13 residues. The CDR3 DNA sequence: TGTGCCAGCTCACCTCAGGGAAATCAGCCCCAGCATTTT. This gives the protein CASSPQGNQPQHF.